These 2 T cell receptor beta chains were all obtained from the same sample, sequenced in a study of T cell repertoires in cytomegalovirus infection. Each CDR3 protein is one row after TCRdb ran MiXCR on the reads. The sample has roughly 310,000 distinct CDR3 sequences, under 35% seen once. For these receptors, no antigen is known. Here the sequenced sample was cultured PBMCs, taken from culture after CMV antigen stimulation. All receptors derive from a human donor in good health (CMV status not recorded). Some clones in this sample may be carry-over from other donors' samples.

This clonotype appeared many times. The gene calls are TRBV5-6 and TRBJ1-5; 10 bases line up with TRBD1. With 4 bases clipped from V and 7 bases from J, the junction kept 11 bases outside the gene matches. This CDR3 spans 16 amino acids. CDR1 SGHDT and CDR2 YYEEEE come from the germline V gene. The CDR3 loop reads CASSIRDRGFEQPQHF. As DNA, the CDR3 is TGTGCCAGCAGCATCCGGGACAGGGGTTTTGAGCAGCCCCAGCATTTT.

The chain links TRBV7-2 to TRBJ1-2; D call uncertain. The ends were cut back, 1 base at V and 4 bases at J, with 13 bases in the middle. This CDR3 spans 15 amino acids. Germline V gene lookup returns CDR1 SGHTA and CDR2 FQGNSA. CDR3 bases: TGTGCCAGCAGCTTAGGCAGCCCGACCATCTATGGCTACACCTTC. This sequence encodes CASSLGSPTIYGYTF.